These 28 T cell receptor beta chains originate from one sample sequenced in a study of PD-L1 blockade in urothelial cancer. Profiling relied on immunoSEQ multiplex PCR, and the TCRdb table lists in-frame clones only, not all of them. The sample has 130,000 or so clones; roughly 80% are singletons. Time point denoted: pretreatment peripheral blood. Sequenced here: PBMCs, sampled around atezolizumab (anti-PD-L1) treatment. The receptors shown here come from a man aged 45-65 years with urothelial cancer.

This chain joins TRBV18 and TRBJ1-1; D may be TRBD1 (5 bases). Looked up from germline, CDR1 is KGHSH and CDR2 is LQKENI. The V gene lost 3 bases and the J gene lost 5 bases, with 13 bases spanning the gap. This CDR3 region has 14 residues. The CDR3 loop is CASSPQGSTTEAFF. The CDR3 DNA is TGTGCCAGCTCACCCCAGGGCTCCACTACTGAAGCTTTCTTT.

CDR3: CASSPGLAGQETQYF. CDR3 nucleotides: TGTGCCAGCAGTCCGGGACTAGCGGGCCAAGAGACCCAGTACTTC. This rearrangement joins TRBV28 to TRBJ2-5, with 12 bases identical to TRBD2. The CDR3 is 15 residues long. Per germline, CDR1 MDHEN and CDR2 SYDVKM. V lost 5 bases, J lost 1 base, and 2 bases stayed unmatched.

CDR3 amino acids: CASNDLRDTEAFF. The DNA for the CDR3 is TGTGCCAGCAACGACCTGCGGGACACTGAAGCTTTCTTT. The chain uses TRBV2 and TRBJ1-1; D ambiguous. The length of the CDR3 is 13 residues. Trimming stripped 7 bases from V and 3 bases from J, with 12 bases between. In germline, CDR1 is SNHLY, CDR2 FYNNEI.

The J gene is TRBJ2-5, the V gene TRBV25-1; 14 bases map to TRBD2. After removal of 8 bases from V and 5 bases from J, the junction contained 4 bases not matched to a gene. CDR3 size: 14 residues. CDR1 is MGHDK and CDR2 is SYGVNS in the germline V gene. CDR3 region: CASGTSGSYETQYF. CDR3 in DNA: TGTGCCAGCGGGACTAGCGGGAGTTATGAGACCCAGTACTTC.

The J gene is TRBJ2-1, the V gene TRBV18, with 7 bases identical to TRBD1. Germline CDR1 reads KGHSH; CDR2 reads LQKENI. CDR3 length: 14 amino acids. The V and J ends lost 3 bases and 5 bases, in that order; junction bases with no gene match: 4. CDR3 amino acids: CASSPDRTNNEQFF. The CDR3, as DNA: TGTGCCAGCTCACCGGACAGGACCAACAATGAGCAGTTCTTC.

This clone has more than one count but fewer than ten. The CDR3 DNA reads TGTGCCAGCTCACCACCAATGGCCCAGGGTGAGACCCAGTACTTC. Its translation is CASSPPMAQGETQYF. The chain recombines TRBV18 with TRBJ2-5, with D tentatively TRBD1 (5 bases). The germline V gene encodes CDR1 KGHSH and CDR2 LQKENI. This CDR3 contains 15 residues. With 0 bases removed from V and 5 bases from J, the gap between germline ends came to 13 bases.

This clone appeared a single time. This chain joins TRBV5-1 and TRBJ1-1, with D possibly TRBD1 on 5 matching bases. Trimming took off 4 bases at V and 4 bases at J, with 14 bases between the two ends. This CDR3 has 14 residues. CDR1 is SGHRS and CDR2 is YFSETQ in the germline V gene. CDR3 sequence: CASSKGQGRTEAFF. CDR3 coding DNA: TGCGCCAGCAGCAAAGGACAAGGACGCACTGAAGCTTTCTTT.

J is TRBJ2-1 and V is TRBV11-2; 10 bases match TRBD1. Germline V gene lookup returns CDR1 SGHAT and CDR2 FQNNGV. Germline trimming cut 5 bases from V and 7 bases from J; bases unmatched to any gene: 8. The CDR3 runs to 15 residues. CDR3 in DNA: TGTGCCAGCAGCACAAGACAGGGGGCGTTTAATGAGCAGTTCTTC. It is translated as CASSTRQGAFNEQFF.

The chain combines TRBV21-1 with TRBJ2-1; the table's TRBD2 call for D was not verified on the DNA. TRBV21-1 is a documented pseudogene. The CDR3 has 17 residues. CDR3 sequence: CASSKRETSGRYNEQFF. The CDR3 region has the DNA TGTGCCAGCAGCAAACGGGAGACTAGCGGGAGGTACAATGAGCAGTTCTTC.

The chain joins TRBV11-3 to TRBJ2-2, with 8 bases lining up with TRBD2. Germline V gene data show CDR1 as SGHNT and CDR2 as YENEEA. CDR3 length: 15 amino acids. After removal of 5 bases from V and 4 bases from J, the junction contained 6 bases not matched to a gene. The CDR3 nucleotides are TGTGCCAGCAGCCATACTAGCGGCCTCACCGGGGAGCTGTTTTTT. It translates to CASSHTSGLTGELFF.

This clone was seen a few times. V usage is TRBV19 and J usage is TRBJ1-1, with 8 bases fitting TRBD1. Germline-derived CDR1 and CDR2 are LNHDA and SQIVND (reference sequence). Losses at the gene ends were 9 bases for V and 4 bases for J; bases not matched to a gene: 4. The CDR3 has 12 amino acids. The CDR3: CASRQGLTEAFF. CDR3 in DNA: TGTGCCAGCCGACAGGGGCTCACTGAAGCTTTCTTT.

V and J are TRBV7-3 and TRBJ2-1; 10 bases align to TRBD2. Per germline, CDR1 SGHTA and CDR2 FQGTGA. J was trimmed by 9 bases and V by 4 bases; bases with no gene match: 12. The CDR3 totals 16 residues. The CDR3 is CASSSQGLAVRGEQFF. As DNA, the CDR3 is TGTGCCAGCAGCTCCCAAGGACTAGCGGTGCGAGGTGAGCAGTTCTTC. Full variable domain (outside the CDR3, taken from reference TRBV7-3 and TRBJ2-1): GAGVSQTPSNKVTEKGKYVELRCDPISGHTALYWYRQSLGQGPEFLIYFQGTGAADDSGLPNDRFFAVRPEGSVSTLKIQRTERGDSAVYLCASSSQGLAVRGEQFFGPGTRLTVL.

This chain uses TRBV5-1 with TRBJ2-1; 11 bases map to TRBD2. Losses at the gene ends were 0 bases for V and 6 bases for J; bases not matched to a gene: 5. The germline CDR1 and CDR2 sequences are SGHRS and YFSETQ. The CDR3 has 16 amino acids. The DNA for the CDR3 is TGCGCCAGCAGCTTGGTTACTAGCGGGAGCGGCAATGAGCAGTTCTTC. This sequence encodes CASSLVTSGSGNEQFF. The variable domain in full, with the rest retrieved from reference TRBV5-1 and TRBJ2-1, is KAGVTQTPRYLIKTRGQQVTLSCSPISGHRSVSWYQQTPGQGLQFLFEYFSETQRNKGNFPGRFSGRQFSNSRSEMNVSTLELGDSALYLCASSLVTSGSGNEQFFGPGTRLTVL.

The chain employs TRBV6-1 and TRBJ2-5, with D tentatively TRBD1 (5 bases). Looked up from germline, CDR1 is MNHNS and CDR2 is SASEGT. This CDR3 region has 13 residues. The V gene lost 2 bases and the J gene lost 6 bases, with 10 bases spanning the gap. CDR3 bases: TGTGCCAGCAGTGAACAGGGTATGAAGACCCAGTACTTC. Translation: CASSEQGMKTQYF.

The V gene is TRBV5-1, the J gene TRBJ2-7; 7 positions match TRBD2. Trimming removed 0 bases from V and 6 bases from J; junction bases left unmatched: 6. This CDR3 is 14 amino acids long. The germline V gene encodes CDR1 SGHRS and CDR2 YFSETQ. CDR3 DNA sequence: TGCGCCAGCAGCTTGGGCGGGAGTAAGTTCGAGCAGTACTTC. It codes for CASSLGGSKFEQYF.

The gene calls are TRBV7-3 and TRBJ2-5; TRBD1 agrees at 7 bases. Germline values: CDR1 SGHTA, CDR2 FQGTGA. J was trimmed by 3 bases and V by 3 bases; bases with no gene match: 7. The CDR3 consists of 15 residues. For the CDR3, the DNA is TGTGCCAGCAGCTTGGCCGGGACAGTAAAAGAGACCCAGTACTTC. As protein: CASSLAGTVKETQYF.

The rearrangement links TRBV9 to TRBJ2-5, with 9 bases lining up with TRBD1. J gave up 5 bases and V 4 bases, and 6 bases lay outside the gene matches. CDR3 length equals 14 residues. From germline, CDR1 is SGDLS and CDR2 YYNGEE. Here the CDR3 DNA reads TGTGCCAGCAGCCCAAGACAGGGGGGCGAGACCCAGTACTTC. It yields the protein CASSPRQGGETQYF.

The chain couples TRBV30 to TRBJ2-5; D is unresolved. This CDR3 has 12 amino acids. From germline, CDR1 is GTSNPN and CDR2 SVGIG (reference sequence). The V end was cut by 0 bases, the J end by 4 bases, with 6 bases between. The CDR3 is CAWSVTAETQYF. The CDR3 DNA reads as TGTGCCTGGAGTGTAACAGCAGAGACCCAGTACTTC.

This clone showed up just once. The V and J genes are TRBV7-9 and TRBJ2-1; 12 bases align to TRBD1. With V trimmed by 2 bases and J by 5 bases, 7 bases remained unmatched. The germline gives CDR1 SEHNR, CDR2 FQNEAQ (reference sequence). CDR3 size: 17 residues. The CDR3 region is CASSLRGGTGGHNEQFF. The CDR3 DNA reads as TGTGCCAGCAGCTTAAGGGGGGGGACAGGGGGCCACAATGAGCAGTTCTTC. Supplemented by reference TRBV7-9 and TRBJ2-1, the full variable domain reads DTGVSQNPRHKITKRGQNVTFRCDPISEHNRLYWYRQTLGQGPEFLTYFQNEAQLEKSRLLSDRFSAERPKGSFSTLEIQRTEQGDSAMYLCASSLRGGTGGHNEQFFGPGTRLTVL.

The chain uses TRBV19 and TRBJ1-2, with a weak D call TRBD1 (5 bases). Germline lookup yields CDR1 LNHDA and CDR2 SQIVND (reference sequence). The CDR3 is 15 amino acids. Trimming left V 1 base short and J 7 bases short, with 16 bases between. CDR3 bases: TGTGCCAGTAGTATAGCGTGGGGCAGGGCCTCTGGCTACACCTTC. Its translation: CASSIAWGRASGYTF.

V and J are TRBV28 and TRBJ1-3; 7 nucleotides align to TRBD1. Trimming cost V 7 bases and J 6 bases; bases outside gene matches: 9. Per the germline V gene, CDR1 is MDHEN and CDR2 is SYDVKM. This CDR3 comprises 14 residues. CDR3 sequence: CASNLGGGPNTIYF. DNA for the CDR3: TGTGCCAGCAACCTAGGGGGCGGGCCAAACACCATATATTTT.

V gene TRBV18 combines with J gene TRBJ1-4; no clear D gene. The CDR3 covers 14 residues. Trimming removed 7 bases from V and 5 bases from J, with 14 bases in between. Germline assignment: CDR1 KGHSH and CDR2 LQKENI. The CDR3 bases are TGTGCCAGCTGTATCTCCAGGAACAATGAAAAACTGTTTTTT. Protein product: CASCISRNNEKLFF.

The CDR3: CASSSQGPNTEAFF. The CDR3 DNA reads TGTGCCAGCAGCTCACAGGGGCCGAACACTGAAGCTTTCTTT. The chain has TRBV7-9 and TRBJ1-1, with 7 bases matching TRBD1. CDR1 and CDR2 from the germline V gene are SEHNR and FQNEAQ (reference sequence). V lost 4 bases and J lost 1; bases outside the gene matches: 3. The CDR3 covers 14 residues.

This clone was detected only a few times. J is TRBJ1-1 and V is TRBV5-1; 8 nucleotides line up with TRBD1. With 4 bases clipped from V and 2 bases from J, the junction kept 10 bases outside the gene matches. The CDR3 runs 16 residues. CDR1 SGHRS and CDR2 YFSETQ come from the germline V gene. The CDR3 sequence is CASSPLQGAQNTEAFF. The DNA for the CDR3 is TGCGCCAGCAGCCCACTCCAGGGGGCCCAAAACACTGAAGCTTTCTTT.

J is TRBJ1-2 and V is TRBV7-2; TRBD1 matches 7 bases. Germline loops: CDR1 SGHTA, CDR2 FQGNSA. V shed 2 bases and J 6 bases; nucleotides not matched to a gene: 3. The CDR3 length is 13 residues. The CDR3 here is CASSLRDSNGYTF. The CDR3 nucleotides are TGTGCCAGCAGCTTAAGGGACAGCAATGGCTACACCTTC. Using reference TRBV7-2 and TRBJ1-2 for the parts outside the CDR3, the full variable domain is GAGVSQSPSNKVTEKGKDVELRCDPISGHTALYWYRQSLGQGLEFLIYFQGNSAPDKSGLPSDRFSAERTGGSVSTLTIQRTQQEDSAVYLCASSLRDSNGYTFGSGTRLTVV.

This chain links TRBV5-1 with TRBJ1-1; D remains unclear. Between the trimmed V and J ends, which lost 4 bases and 0 bases, there was a span of 13 bases. Germline CDR1 and CDR2: SGHRS and YFSETQ. The CDR3 totals 15 residues. This chain's CDR3 is CASSLQAELNTEAFF. CDR3 in DNA: TGCGCCAGCAGCCTACAAGCGGAGCTGAACACTGAAGCTTTCTTT.

The genes are TRBV5-6 and TRBJ1-3; no firm D call. The length of the CDR3 is 13 residues. CDR1 and CDR2 from the germline V gene are SGHDT and YYEEEE. V lost 4 bases to trimming and J lost 4 bases, with 9 bases between them. CDR3 bases: TGTGCCAGCAGCATGTATTCCGGAAACACCATATATTTT. As protein: CASSMYSGNTIYF.

V gene TRBV6-1 combines with J gene TRBJ2-3; 9 bases map to TRBD2. The CDR3 runs to 16 residues. Germline CDR1 MNHNS, CDR2 SASEGT. V shed 3 bases, J shed 0 bases, and the junction held 4 bases outside the gene matches. For the CDR3, the DNA is TGTGCCAGCAGTGATCGGACTAGCGCTAGCACAGATACGCAGTATTTT. This gives the protein CASSDRTSASTDTQYF.